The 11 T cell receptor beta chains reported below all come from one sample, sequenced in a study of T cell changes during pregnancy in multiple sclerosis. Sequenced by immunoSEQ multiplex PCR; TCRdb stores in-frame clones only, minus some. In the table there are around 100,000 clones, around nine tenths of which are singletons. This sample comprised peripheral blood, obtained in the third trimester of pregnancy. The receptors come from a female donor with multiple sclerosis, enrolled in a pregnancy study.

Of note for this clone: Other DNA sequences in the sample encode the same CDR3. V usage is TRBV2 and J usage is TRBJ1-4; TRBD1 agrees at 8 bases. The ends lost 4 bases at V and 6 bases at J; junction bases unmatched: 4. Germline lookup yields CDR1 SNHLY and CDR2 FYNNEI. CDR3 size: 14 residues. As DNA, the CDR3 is TGTGCCAGCAGTGCCGGGACAGGCTATGAAAAACTGTTTTTT. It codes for CASSAGTGYEKLFF.

CDR3 loop: CASSHGTELRRQYF. In DNA form, the CDR3 reads TGTGCCAGCAGCCATGGGACAGAACTACGAAGGCAGTACTTC. The chain has TRBV27 and TRBJ2-7; 7 bases map to TRBD1. This CDR3 contains 14 residues. The J segment lost 9 bases and the V segment lost 6 bases, leaving 14 bases of the junction unmatched. Germline loops: CDR1 MNHEY, CDR2 SMNVEV (reference sequence).

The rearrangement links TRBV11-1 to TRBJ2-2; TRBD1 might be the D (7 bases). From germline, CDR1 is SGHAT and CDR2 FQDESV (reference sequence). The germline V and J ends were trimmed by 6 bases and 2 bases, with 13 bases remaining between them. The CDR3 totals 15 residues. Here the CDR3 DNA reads TGTGCCAGCAGTCGGAGGGACAGAAACACCGGGGAGCTGTTTTTT. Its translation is CASSRRDRNTGELFF.

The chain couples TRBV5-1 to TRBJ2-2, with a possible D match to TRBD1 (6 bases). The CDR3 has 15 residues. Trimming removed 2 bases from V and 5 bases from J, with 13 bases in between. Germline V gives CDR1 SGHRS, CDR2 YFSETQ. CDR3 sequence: CASSLTGYRTGELFF. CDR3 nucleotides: TGCGCCAGCAGCTTAACAGGGTACCGGACCGGGGAGCTGTTTTTT.

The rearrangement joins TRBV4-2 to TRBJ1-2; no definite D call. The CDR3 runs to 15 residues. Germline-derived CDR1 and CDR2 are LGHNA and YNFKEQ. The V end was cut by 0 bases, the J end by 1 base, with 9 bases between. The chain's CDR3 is CASSQEGSRNYGYTF. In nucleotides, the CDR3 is TGTGCCAGCAGCCAAGAGGGCAGCCGTAACTATGGCTACACCTTC.

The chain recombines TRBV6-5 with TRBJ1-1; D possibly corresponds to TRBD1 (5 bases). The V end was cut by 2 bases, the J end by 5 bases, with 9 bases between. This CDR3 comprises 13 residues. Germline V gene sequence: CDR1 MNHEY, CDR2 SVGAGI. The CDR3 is CASSYGGGTEAFF. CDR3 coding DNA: TGTGCCAGCAGTTACGGGGGAGGGACTGAAGCTTTCTTT.

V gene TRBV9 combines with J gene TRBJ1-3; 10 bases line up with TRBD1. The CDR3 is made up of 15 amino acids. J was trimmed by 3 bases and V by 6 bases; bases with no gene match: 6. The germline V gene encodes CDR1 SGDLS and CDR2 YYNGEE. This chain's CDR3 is CASTPDRGHGNTIYF. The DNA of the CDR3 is TGTGCCAGCACCCCAGACAGGGGGCATGGAAACACCATATATTTT.

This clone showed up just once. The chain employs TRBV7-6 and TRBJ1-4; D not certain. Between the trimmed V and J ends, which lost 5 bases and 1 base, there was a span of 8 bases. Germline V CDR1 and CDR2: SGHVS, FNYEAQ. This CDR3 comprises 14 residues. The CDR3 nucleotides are TGTGCCAGCAGCCCTTTGTTAACTAATGAAAAACTGTTTTTT. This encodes CASSPLLTNEKLFF. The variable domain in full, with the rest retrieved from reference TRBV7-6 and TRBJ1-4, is GAGVSQSPRYKVTKRGQDVALRCDPISGHVSLYWYRQALGQGPEFLTYFNYEAQQDKSGLPNDRFSAERPEGSISTLTIQRTEQRDSAMYRCASSPLLTNEKLFFGSGTQLSVL.

In DNA form, the CDR3 reads TGTGCCAGCAGCACTTGGACAGCCTCTTACGAGCAGTACTTC. This encodes CASSTWTASYEQYF. The rearrangement uses TRBV21-1 and TRBJ2-7; the D call in the table, TRBD1, was not verified against the DNA. TRBV21-1 is given as a pseudogene. The CDR3 spans 14 residues.

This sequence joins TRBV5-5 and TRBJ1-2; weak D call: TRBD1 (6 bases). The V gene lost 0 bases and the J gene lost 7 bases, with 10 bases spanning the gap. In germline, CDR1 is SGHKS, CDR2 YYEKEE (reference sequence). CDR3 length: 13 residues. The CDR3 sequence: CASSLGAGAGYTF. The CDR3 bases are TGTGCCAGCAGCTTGGGGGCAGGGGCTGGCTACACCTTC.

The CDR3 region has the DNA TGCGCCAGCGGGGGACTGGGGAACACTGAAGCTTTCTTT. This codes for CASGGLGNTEAFF. The chain recombines TRBV10-1 with TRBJ1-1, with D possibly TRBD1 on 5 matching bases. The V and J ends lost 8 bases and 1 base respectively, with 11 bases between them. The CDR3 sequence is 13 residues long. From germline, CDR1 is WNHNN and CDR2 SYGVQD (reference sequence).